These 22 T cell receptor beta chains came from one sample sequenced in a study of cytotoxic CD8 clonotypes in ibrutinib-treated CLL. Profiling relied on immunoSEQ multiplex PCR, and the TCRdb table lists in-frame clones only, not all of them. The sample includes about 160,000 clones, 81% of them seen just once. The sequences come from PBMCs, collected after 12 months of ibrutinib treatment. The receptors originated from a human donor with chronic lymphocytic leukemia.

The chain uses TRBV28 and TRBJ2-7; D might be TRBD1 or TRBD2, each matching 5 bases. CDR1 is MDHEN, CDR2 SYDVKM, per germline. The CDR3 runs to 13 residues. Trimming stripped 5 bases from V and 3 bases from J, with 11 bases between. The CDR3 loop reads CASSRGDLYEQYF. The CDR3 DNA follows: TGTGCCAGCAGTCGAGGGGATCTCTACGAGCAGTACTTC.

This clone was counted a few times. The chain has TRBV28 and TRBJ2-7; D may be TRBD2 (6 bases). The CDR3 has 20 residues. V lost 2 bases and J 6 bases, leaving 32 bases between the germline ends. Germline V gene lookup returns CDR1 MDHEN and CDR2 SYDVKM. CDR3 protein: CASSLGFAYLRGASKGEQYF. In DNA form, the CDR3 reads TGTGCCAGCAGTTTAGGGTTTGCCTACCTACGCGGGGCATCGAAGGGCGAGCAGTACTTC.

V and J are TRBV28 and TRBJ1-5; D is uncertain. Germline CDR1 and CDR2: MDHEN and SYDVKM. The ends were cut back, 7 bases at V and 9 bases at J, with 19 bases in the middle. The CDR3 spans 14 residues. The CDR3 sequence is CASTPPLERTPQHF. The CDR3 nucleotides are TGTGCCAGCACCCCGCCTCTTGAAAGGACGCCCCAGCATTTT. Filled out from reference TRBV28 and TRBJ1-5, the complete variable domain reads DVKVTQSSRYLVKRTGEKVFLECVQDMDHENMFWYRQDPGLGLRLIYFSYDVKMKEKGDIPEGYSVSREKKERFSLILESASTNQTSMYLCASTPPLERTPQHFGDGTRLSIL.

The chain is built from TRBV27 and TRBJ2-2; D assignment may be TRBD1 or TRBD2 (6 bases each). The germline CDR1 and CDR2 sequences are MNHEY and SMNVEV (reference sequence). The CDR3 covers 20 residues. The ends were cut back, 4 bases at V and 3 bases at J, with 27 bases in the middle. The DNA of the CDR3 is TGTGCCAGCAGTTCCCCTCTAGTTCGAGGGGGGCAGAAGGACACCGGGGAGCTGTTTTTT. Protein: CASSSPLVRGGQKDTGELFF.

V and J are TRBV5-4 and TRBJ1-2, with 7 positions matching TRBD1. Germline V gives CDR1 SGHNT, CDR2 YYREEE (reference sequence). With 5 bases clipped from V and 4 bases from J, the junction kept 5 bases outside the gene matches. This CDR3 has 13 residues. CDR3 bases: TGTGCCAGCAGTCCAGGACAGGTCTATGGCTACACCTTC. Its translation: CASSPGQVYGYTF.

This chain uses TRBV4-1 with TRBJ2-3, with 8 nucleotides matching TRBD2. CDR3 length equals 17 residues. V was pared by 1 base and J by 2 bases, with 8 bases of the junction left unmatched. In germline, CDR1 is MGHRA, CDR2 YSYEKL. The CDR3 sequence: CASSQGILAGNTDTQYF. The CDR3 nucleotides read TGCGCCAGCAGCCAAGGTATTTTAGCGGGAAACACAGATACGCAGTATTTT.

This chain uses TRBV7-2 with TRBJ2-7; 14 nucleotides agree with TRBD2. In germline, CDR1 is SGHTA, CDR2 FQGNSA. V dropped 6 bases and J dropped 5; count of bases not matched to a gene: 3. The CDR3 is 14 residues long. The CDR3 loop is CASRTSGGAHEQYF. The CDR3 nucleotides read TGTGCCAGCAGGACTAGCGGGGGGGCCCACGAGCAGTACTTC.

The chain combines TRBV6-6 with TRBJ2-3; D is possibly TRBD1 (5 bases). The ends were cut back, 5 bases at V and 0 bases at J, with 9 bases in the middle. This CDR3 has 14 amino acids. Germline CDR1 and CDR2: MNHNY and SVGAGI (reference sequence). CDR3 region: CASSMGHSTDTQYF. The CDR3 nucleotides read TGTGCCAGCAGTATGGGGCACAGCACAGATACGCAGTATTTT.

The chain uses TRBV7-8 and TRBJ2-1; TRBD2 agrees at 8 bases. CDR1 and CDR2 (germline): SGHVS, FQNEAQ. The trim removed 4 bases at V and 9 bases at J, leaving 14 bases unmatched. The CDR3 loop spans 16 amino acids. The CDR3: CASSSHRAGVSSEQFF. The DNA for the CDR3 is TGTGCCAGCAGCTCCCATCGAGCGGGAGTTAGCAGTGAGCAGTTCTTC.

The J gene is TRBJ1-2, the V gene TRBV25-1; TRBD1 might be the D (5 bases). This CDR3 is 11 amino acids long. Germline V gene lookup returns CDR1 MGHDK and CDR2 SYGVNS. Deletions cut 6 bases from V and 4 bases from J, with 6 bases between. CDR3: CASRGVYGYTF. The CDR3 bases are TGTGCCAGCAGGGGGGTCTATGGCTACACCTTC.

CDR3 sequence (DNA): TGTGCCAGCAGGATCCTCTCAGGGTCTTCCAATCAGCCCCAGCATTTT. Protein sequence: CASRILSGSSNQPQHF. The chain links TRBV28 to TRBJ1-5; D is possibly TRBD1 (5 bases). The CDR3 is 16 residues long. Germline V CDR1 and CDR2: MDHEN, SYDVKM. V lost 6 bases, J lost 3 bases, and 18 bases lay in between. The whole variable domain, remainder taken from reference TRBV28 and TRBJ1-5, is DVKVTQSSRYLVKRTGEKVFLECVQDMDHENMFWYRQDPGLGLRLIYFSYDVKMKEKGDIPEGYSVSREKKERFSLILESASTNQTSMYLCASRILSGSSNQPQHFGDGTRLSIL.

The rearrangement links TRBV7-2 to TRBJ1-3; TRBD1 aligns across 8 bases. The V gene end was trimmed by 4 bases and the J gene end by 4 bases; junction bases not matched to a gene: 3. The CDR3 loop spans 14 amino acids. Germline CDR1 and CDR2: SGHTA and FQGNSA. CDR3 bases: TGTGCCAGCAGCTCCAGACAGGGGGGAAACACCATATATTTT. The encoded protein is CASSSRQGGNTIYF. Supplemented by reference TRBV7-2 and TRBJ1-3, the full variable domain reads GAGVSQSPSNKVTEKGKDVELRCDPISGHTALYWYRQSLGQGLEFLIYFQGNSAPDKSGLPSDRFSAERTGGSVSTLTIQRTQQEDSAVYLCASSSRQGGNTIYFGEGSWLTVV.

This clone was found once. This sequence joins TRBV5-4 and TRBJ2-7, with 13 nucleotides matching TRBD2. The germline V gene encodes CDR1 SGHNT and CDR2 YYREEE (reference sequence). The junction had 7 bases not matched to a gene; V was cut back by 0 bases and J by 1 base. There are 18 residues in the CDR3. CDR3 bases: TGTGCCAGCAGCTTGGGGGGGACTAGCGGGAAAAAGTCCTACGAGCAGTACTTC. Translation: CASSLGGTSGKKSYEQYF.

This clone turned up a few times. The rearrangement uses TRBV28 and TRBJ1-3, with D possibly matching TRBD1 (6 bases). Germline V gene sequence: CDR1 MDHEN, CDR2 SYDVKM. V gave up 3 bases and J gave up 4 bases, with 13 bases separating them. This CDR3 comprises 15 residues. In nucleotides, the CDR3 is TGTGCCAGCAGTTTCTATGCAGGGACAGGAAACACCATATATTTT. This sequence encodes CASSFYAGTGNTIYF.

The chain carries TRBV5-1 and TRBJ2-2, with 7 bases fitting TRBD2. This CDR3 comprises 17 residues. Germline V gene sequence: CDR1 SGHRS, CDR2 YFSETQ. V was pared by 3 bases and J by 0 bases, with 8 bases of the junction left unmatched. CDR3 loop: CASSSGVAGANTGELFF. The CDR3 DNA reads TGCGCCAGCAGCTCGGGGGTAGCGGGCGCGAACACCGGGGAGCTGTTTTTT.

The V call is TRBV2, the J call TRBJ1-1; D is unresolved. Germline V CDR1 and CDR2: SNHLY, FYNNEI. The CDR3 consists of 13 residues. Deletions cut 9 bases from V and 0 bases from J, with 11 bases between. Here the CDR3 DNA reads TGTGCCAGTGCACAAGGGATGAACACTGAAGCTTTCTTT. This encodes CASAQGMNTEAFF.

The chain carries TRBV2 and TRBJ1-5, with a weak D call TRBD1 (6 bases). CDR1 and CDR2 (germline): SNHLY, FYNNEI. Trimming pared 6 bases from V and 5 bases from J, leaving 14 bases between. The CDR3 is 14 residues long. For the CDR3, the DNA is TGTGCCAGCAGGCCCCGGGGGGCAGATCAGCCCCAGCATTTT. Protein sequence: CASRPRGADQPQHF.

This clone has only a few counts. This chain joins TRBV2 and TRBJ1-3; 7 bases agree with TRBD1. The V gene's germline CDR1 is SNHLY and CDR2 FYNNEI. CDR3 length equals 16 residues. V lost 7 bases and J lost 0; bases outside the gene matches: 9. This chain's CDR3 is CASTQKTGSSGNTIYF. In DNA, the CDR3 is TGTGCCAGCACTCAAAAGACAGGGTCCTCTGGAAACACCATATATTTT. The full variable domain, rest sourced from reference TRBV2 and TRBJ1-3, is EPEVTQTPSHQVTQMGQEVILRCVPISNHLYFYWYRQILGQKVEFLVSFYNNEISEKSEIFDDQFSVERPDGSNFTLKIRSTKLEDSAMYFCASTQKTGSSGNTIYFGEGSWLTVV.

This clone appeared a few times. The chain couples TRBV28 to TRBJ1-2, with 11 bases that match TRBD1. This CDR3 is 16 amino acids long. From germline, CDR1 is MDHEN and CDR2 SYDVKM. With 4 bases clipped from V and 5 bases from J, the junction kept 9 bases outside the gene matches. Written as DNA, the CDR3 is TGTGCCAGCAGTTCCCCGGGACAGGGGGACAGGTATGGCTACACCTTC. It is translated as CASSSPGQGDRYGYTF.

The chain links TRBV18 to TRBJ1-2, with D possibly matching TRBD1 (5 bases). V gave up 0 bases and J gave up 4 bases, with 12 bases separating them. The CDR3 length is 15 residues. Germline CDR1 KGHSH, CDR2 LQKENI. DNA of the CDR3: TGTGCCAGCTCACCACCGTCAATGGGACCCTATGGCTACACCTTC. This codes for CASSPPSMGPYGYTF. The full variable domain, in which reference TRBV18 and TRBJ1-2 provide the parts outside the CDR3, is NAGVMQNPRHLVRRRGQEARLRCSPMKGHSHVYWYRQLPEEGLKFMVYLQKENIIDESGMPKERFSAEFPKEGPSILRIQQVVRGDSAAYFCASSPPSMGPYGYTFGSGTRLTVV.

The CDR3 spells CASSGQERPNYGYTF. Written as DNA, the CDR3 is TGTGCCAGTAGTGGGCAGGAGAGACCTAACTATGGCTACACCTTC. The chain joins TRBV19 to TRBJ1-2; D uncertain. The CDR3 has 15 residues. Trimming pared 5 bases from V and 0 bases from J, leaving 13 bases between. Germline V gene sequence: CDR1 LNHDA, CDR2 SQIVND (reference sequence).

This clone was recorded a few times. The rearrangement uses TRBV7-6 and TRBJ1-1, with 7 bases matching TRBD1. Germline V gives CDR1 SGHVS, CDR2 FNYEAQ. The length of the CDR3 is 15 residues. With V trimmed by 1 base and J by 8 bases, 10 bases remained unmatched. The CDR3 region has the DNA TGTGCCAGCAGCTTAGTGGCAGGGGGGTATTCAGAAGCTTTCTTT. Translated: CASSLVAGGYSEAFF.